Listed below are T cell receptor beta chains from one sample, sequenced in a study of CD8+CD57+ T cells in acquired aplastic anemia. One entry per CDR3 protein results from TCRdb running MiXCR on the reads. This sample carries under 350,000 distinct CDR3 sequences, 56% of them seen once, and the ten largest clones take roughly 1.2%. Sequencing was performed on sorted CD4+, CD8+, or CD8+CD57+ T cells (not recorded which) from PBMCs. These receptors came from a human donor with aplastic anemia. The CDR3 runs from the conserved cysteine through the conserved F or W. D genes are given only for firm matches. Not all rows give a size; the values are once, few, many and, for expanded clones, a class.

>many|TRBV12-3/TRBV12-4|TRBJ1-1|TRBD1
TGTGCCAGCAGTTGGACAGGGGGCGGTGAAGCTTTCTTT
CASSWTGGGEAFF
>once|TRBV20-1|TRBJ1-6|.
TGCAGTGCTAGAGATTTTGGAGAAGCGGTATCACCCCTCCACTTT
CSARDFGEAVSPLHF
>few|TRBV18|TRBJ1-5|TRBD1
TGTGCCAGCTCACAGGACAGGGGCGGCAATCAGCCCCAGCATTTT
CASSQDRGGNQPQHF
>many|TRBV11-1|TRBJ2-5|.
TGTGCCAGCAGCTCTACGACAGGAGAAGAGACCCAGTACTTC
CASSSTTGEETQYF
>many|TRBV11-2|TRBJ1-6|TRBD1
TGTGCCAGCAGCCAGCGACAGGGGACAAATTCACCCCTCCACTTT
CASSQRQGTNSPLHF
>few|TRBV24-1|TRBJ1-1|.
TGTGCCACCAGTGACAGGGACACGGCTGAAGCTTTCTTT
CATSDRDTAEAFF
>.|TRBV7-8|TRBJ2-3|.
TGTGCCAGCGACGGAGGTAGCACAGATACGCAGTATTTT
CASDGGSTDTQYF
>few|TRBV29-1|TRBJ1-4|.
TGCAGCGTTGCGGAGGGGGGAGGTGAAAAACTGTTTTTT
CSVAEGGGEKLFF
>many|TRBV5-8|TRBJ1-1|.
TGTGCCAGCAGCTTTGGCTGGATGGACACTGAAGCTTTCTTT
CASSFGWMDTEAFF
>.|TRBV5-6|TRBJ1-2|.
TGTGCCAGCAGCTTGGAAGGGGGGCTTAGTCTTGGCTACACCTTC
CASSLEGGLSLGYTF
>many|TRBV3-1|TRBJ1-1|.
TGTGCCAGCAGCCAAGGTGTTTTGGGCACTGAAGCTTTCTTT
CASSQGVLGTEAFF
>.|TRBV2|TRBJ1-6|TRBD1
TGTGCCAGCAAAGGACAGGGAGAAAATTCACCCCTCCACTTT
CASKGQGENSPLHF
>.|TRBV25-1|TRBJ2-5|TRBD2
TGTGCCAGCAGTGCAGCGGGACTAGCGGGAGCTTTCGGGACCCAGTACTTC
CASSAAGLAGAFGTQYF
>many|TRBV5-1|TRBJ1-3|TRBD1
TGCGCCAGCAGCTCGGCCCTCTCGACAGGGGGAAACACCATATATTTT
CASSSALSTGGNTIYF
>.|TRBV10-3|TRBJ2-5|TRBD1
TGTGCCATCAGTGAGCCCGGGACAGGGAAAGAGACCCAGTACTTC
CAISEPGTGKETQYF
>.|TRBV25-1|TRBJ2-1|TRBD2
TGTGCCAGCAGTGAGGGAATGAGTCCGGGTTTAGCGGGGACATACAATGAGCAGTTCTTC
CASSEGMSPGLAGTYNEQFF
>once|TRBV7-6|TRBJ2-5|.
TGTGCCAGCAGCCCGGGGGGCCCAGGGGAGACCCAGTACTTC
CASSPGGPGETQYF
>few|TRBV7-9|TRBJ1-2|.
TGTGCCAGCAGCTCTACCGACGGAACATATGGCTACACCTTC
CASSSTDGTYGYTF
>.|TRBV19|TRBJ2-2|.
TGTGCCAGTAGTCAAGGGTCCGGGGAGCTGTCTTTT
CASSQGSGELSF
>once|TRBV5-4|TRBJ1-1|.
TGTGCCAGCAGCTTTGGTACAACAGGTGAAGCTTTCTTT
CASSFGTTGEAFF
>.|TRBV9|TRBJ2-3|TRBD2
TGTGCCAGCAGCGCCAGCGGGAGAGGGGCAGATACGCAGTATTTT
CASSASGRGADTQYF
>.|TRBV19|TRBJ2-7|.
TGTGCCAGCAGTCCCCTGACTGAGGGCCTCGAGCAGTACTTC
CASSPLTEGLEQYF
>.|TRBV7-9|TRBJ2-7|.
TGTGCCAGCAGCCCCGGAGGGGGGCGAACCTACGAGCAGTACTTC
CASSPGGGRTYEQYF
>.|TRBV7-3|TRBJ2-3|TRBD2
TGTGCCAGCAGCTTAAGAGCCCTCCGTGGCGGGAGTCCAGATACGCAGTATTTT
CASSLRALRGGSPDTQYF
>.|TRBV10-3|TRBJ1-5|TRBD1
TGTGCCATCAGGACAGGGCAGGGTCAGCCCCAGCATTTT
CAIRTGQGQPQHF
>.|TRBV20-1|TRBJ2-7|.
TGCAGTGCTAGGGAGGGGGCCTACGAGCAGTACTTC
CSAREGAYEQYF
>.|TRBV7-6|TRBJ2-1|.
TGTGCCAGCAGTGACGGACCCCAGTTCTTC
CASSDGPQFF
>.|TRBV7-2|TRBJ1-1|.
TGTGCCAGCAGCCCCAACAGGGTGAGCACTGAAGCTTTCTTT
CASSPNRVSTEAFF
>.|TRBV15|TRBJ2-5|.
TGTGCCACCAGCAGGAGGATGACAGGCCAAGAGACCCAGTACTTC
CATSRRMTGQETQYF
>.|TRBV20-1|TRBJ2-7|TRBD1
TGCAGTGCGGGACAGGGGAGACCCTACGAGCAGTACTTC
CSAGQGRPYEQYF
>.|TRBV5-4|TRBJ2-5|.
TGTGCCAGCAGCTTGGCAGGTCAGGTAAAGACCCAGTACTTC
CASSLAGQVKTQYF
>.|TRBV5-1|TRBJ2-3|TRBD2
TGCGCCAGCAGCTTCCCAGGACTAGCGGGGGGGGATACGCAGTATTTT
CASSFPGLAGGDTQYF
>few|TRBV4-1|TRBJ2-7|.
TGCGCCAGCAGCCAAGTTGAGGGGGCGGGATTGGAGCAGTACTTC
CASSQVEGAGLEQYF
>.|TRBV24-1|TRBJ2-7|TRBD1
TGTGCCACCAGTGATACCGGGACAGGGGCCTACGAGCAGTACTTC
CATSDTGTGAYEQYF
>many|TRBV15|TRBJ2-1|.
TGTGCCACCAGCAGAGATTCTTTCGGCTCAGCTAGTGGGTCGGCGGGTTTAGGGCAGTTCTTC
CATSRDSFGSASGSAGLGQFF
>.|TRBV12-3/TRBV12-4|TRBJ2-3|.
TGTGCCAGCGTCAAGGTGGGAGATACGCAGTATTTT
CASVKVGDTQYF
>many|TRBV29-1|TRBJ2-6|.
TGCAGCGTGACCCCGGGATACTCTGGGGCCAACGTCCTGACTTTC
CSVTPGYSGANVLTF
>many|TRBV29-1|TRBJ1-1|.
TGCAGCGTTTACGGGGGTGAAGCTTTCTTT
CSVYGGEAFF
>few|TRBV6-1|TRBJ1-1|.
TGTGCCAGCAGTTACGGGGCAGAAGCTTTCTTT
CASSYGAEAFF
>many|TRBV6-2/TRBV6-3|TRBJ2-1|TRBD2
TGTGCCAGCAGTTACTCGAACGGACTAGTCCTCAATGAGCAGTTCTTC
CASSYSNGLVLNEQFF
>few|TRBV20-1|TRBJ1-2|.
TGCAGTGCTAGCTCGCTGATCTATGGCTACACCTTC
CSASSLIYGYTF
>.|TRBV2|TRBJ2-7|TRBD1
TGTGCCAGCAGTGAAGCACCACGGGACAGGGCTCGGGACGAGCAGTACTTC
CASSEAPRDRARDEQYF
>.|TRBV19|TRBJ2-7|.
TGTGCCAGTAGTCCCCAGGTCAATCCCTACGAGCAGTACTTC
CASSPQVNPYEQYF
>few|TRBV18|TRBJ1-5|.
TGTGCCAGCTCGACCGCGGCAGGGGGCAATCAGCCCCAGCATTTT
CASSTAAGGNQPQHF
>.|TRBV6-9|TRBJ2-7|TRBD2
TGTGCCATCAGTGCGACTAGCGGGAGGACCTACGAGCAGTACTTC
CAISATSGRTYEQYF
>many|TRBV24-1|TRBJ1-2|.
TGTGCCACCAGTGATGGGGGGATCGGGGGCTACACCTTC
CATSDGGIGGYTF